This T cell receptor (beta chain) was identified during a study of OX40 agonist ivuxolimab in advanced cancers. With respect to the entire study: Ivuxolimab was an agonistic, fully human IgG2 monoclonal antibody directed against OX40 (CD134), a costimulatory receptor. Intravenous ivuxolimab was administered to patients every 2 weeks at six dose levels: 0.01, 0.1, 0.3, 1.5, 3 and 10 mg/kg. Of the approximately 54 patients in dose escalation, about 20 had hepatocellular carcinoma, approximately 15 had melanoma, 9 had renal cell carcinoma and 9 had head and neck cancer. In the dose-escalation cohort, 70% to 90% of patients were male, and the mean age was approximately 60 years with a range of roughly 23 to 79. Prior anti-PD-1, anti-PD-L1 or anti-CTLA-4 therapy was permitted, and checkpoint inhibitors had been received by less than 45% of dose-escalation patients. Partial responses occurred in three dose-escalation patients, of whom one had hepatocellular carcinoma and two had cutaneous melanoma. Peripheral TCRbeta sequencing was intended to test whether TCR sequence diversity was altered and clonal T-cell expansion was caused by ivuxolimab. The monotherapy dose-escalation portion (N ≈ 50 patients) of the phase I ivuxolimab trial is reported in the paper. Overall results and qualifications from the work: After ivuxolimab, CD8+ T cells had more expanded clones than CD4+ T cells on average. In the 0.1-3.0 mg/kg groups, partial responders had among the lowest normalized peripheral clonal expansion, particularly in CD8+ T cells. Antigen specificity was not determined for the clonally expanded peripheral T cells. At doses of 0.1 to 3.0 mg/kg, clonal expansion of both CD4+ and CD8+ T cells in blood was seen between baseline and week 6. Low levels of normalized T-cell clonal expansion were also seen in some patients who did not respond.

Genomic DNA was isolated from the sorted cells so that the TCRbeta CDR3 region could be sequenced. The immunoSEQ Assay was used for sequencing of TCRbeta CDR3 regions. What TCRdb holds here is the immuneACCESS table cut down to in-frame rearrangements. Part of the clones is not present; checked against another copy, under half of the missing clones reflect an unresolved V gene, and the others are unexplained. This sample comprises under 95,000 clones, roughly 86% of them detected only once. About 0.75% of the sample belongs to the ten largest clones. Of note for this clone: What antigen it recognizes has not been identified. Base-call qualities are not available, and no considerably larger clone is one nucleotide away.

Patients with a history of autoimmune disease or receiving systemic immunosuppression were excluded from the trial. Peripheral blood for TCR sequencing was collected from all dose cohorts at baseline, on cycle 4 day 1, and on cycle 7 day 1. Samples were obtained from an open-label, multicenter, first-in-human phase I dose-escalation trial of ivuxolimab. Adults with locally advanced or metastatic melanoma, renal cell carcinoma, hepatocellular carcinoma or head and neck squamous cell carcinoma were enrolled in the trial. Before TCR sequencing, CD4+ T cells and CD8+ T cells were sorted from peripheral blood as separate populations. The germline V gene provides CDR1 SNHLY and CDR2 FYNNEI. After removal of 7 bases from V and 10 bases from J, the junction retains 12 bases not matched to a gene. The CDR3 starts with the cysteine, ends with the phenylalanine, and has 13 residues. Only CDR3 DNA is held: 39 bases, read in frame from base 1.

The sample was CD4+ or CD8+ T cells sorted from blood, taken in a trial of the OX40 agonist ivuxolimab. The clonotype originates from an adult with an advanced solid tumor such as melanoma, head and neck, liver or kidney cancer. In this chain, TRBV2 is recombined with TRBJ1-1, and TRBD1 aligns with 7 junction nucleotides. At the DNA level, the sequence is TGTGCCAGCACCGGCCCCGACAGGGTTGTAGCTTTCTTT. Its protein reads: CASTGPDRVVAFF. Reference TRBV2 and TRBJ1-1 proteins supply the regions before and after the CDR3; the full variable domain is: EPEVTQTPSHQVTQMGQEVILRCVPISNHLYFYWYRQILGQKVEFLVSFYNNEISEKSEIFDDQFSVERPDGSNFTLKIRSTKLEDSAMYFCASTGPDRVVAFFGQGTRLTVV.